This entry features one T cell receptor beta chain sequence. The CDR3 has 13 amino acids. V was pared by 0 bases and J by 1 base, with 4 bases between. Germline V lookup: CDR1 SGHRS, CDR2 YFSETQ. This entry comes from a study of blood T cell repertoires in COVID-19. Study-wide background: Sources were T cells, B-cell-depleted T cells, or PBMCs; the material itself was cDNA or gDNA.

Authors' processing steps: Nucleated cell counts were estimated from reference gene primer amplification. Libraries were prepared by immunoSEQ multiplex PCR; TCRdb keeps only in-frame clonotypes and omits some of them. V and J calls and clone size are those listed in that table; D and trimming were worked out from the DNA. The sample records under 200,000 clones, approximately 91% being singletons. Sequencing used peripheral blood. This TCR was recovered from a man aged 18 to 35 with active or convalescent COVID-19. The genes are TRBV5-1 and TRBJ1-2; D unresolved. The CDR3 region is CASSLGDNYGYTF. The CDR3 region has the DNA TGCGCCAGCAGCTTGGGAGATAACTATGGCTACACCTTC.